Below, one T cell receptor beta chain is given with its context. Assay used: immunoSEQ multiplex PCR; TCRdb lists only in-frame clones, some missing. The sample has around 2.1 million clones, 85% to 95% seen once. This record belongs to a study of shared clonotypes between healthy human individuals. Study-level background: Plates per donor: three CD4 naive, three CD4 memory, two CD8 naive, one CD8 memory.

CD8 cells regarded as naive lacked CD45RO, were positively chosen for CCR7, and omitted terminally differentiated effector memory CD45RA+ cells. Among the donors, all were Caucasian adults who lived in Nashville, Tennessee. CDR1 and CDR2 from the germline V gene are MNHNY and SVGAGI (reference sequence). CDR3 size: 14 residues. V lost 7 bases and J 4 bases, leaving 17 bases between the germline ends. Material: naive CD8+ T cells from PBMCs. The chain employs TRBV6-6 and TRBJ2-7; perhaps TRBD1 as D (5 bases). This sequence originates from a man younger than 35 in good health. Some clones in this sample may be carry-over from other donors' samples. In DNA form, the CDR3 reads TGTGCCAGCAACACCGGGCCAAGACAGTACGAGCAGTACTTC. It translates to CASNTGPRQYEQYF.